Each of the 21 T cell receptor beta chains below was sequenced from the same sample in a study of T cells after yellow fever vaccination. TCRdb re-analysed the 5' RACE reads in MiXCR, keeping a single row per CDR3 protein. The sample lists hundreds of thousands of distinct CDR3 sequences, roughly 13% occurring once. The source material was PBMCs, sampled on the day of the yellow fever booster vaccination. These receptors were collected from a man aged 25 to 40 who received the YFV17D yellow fever vaccine.

The rearrangement joins TRBV14 to TRBJ1-4; TRBD1 agrees at 9 bases. V lost 5 bases to trimming and J lost 7 bases; unmatched junction nucleotides: 8. The CDR3 is 15 amino acids. Germline V gene lookup returns CDR1 SGHDN and CDR2 FVKESK. In DNA form, the CDR3 reads TGTGCCAGCAGCGGACAGGGGTTTAAGGGTGAAAAACTGTTTTTT. Translation gives CASSGQGFKGEKLFF.

The chain links TRBV25-1 to TRBJ2-7; tentative D call: TRBD1 (6 bases). CDR1 is MGHDK and CDR2 is SYGVNS in the germline V gene. Trimming cost V 3 bases and J 6 bases, with 15 bases left between them. The CDR3 consists of 14 residues. For the CDR3, the DNA is TGTGCCAGCAGTGAGGGGGTTACAGGGATCGAGCAGTACTTC. Residues: CASSEGVTGIEQYF.

This clonotype was seen a few times. The CDR3 DNA is TGTGCCAGCAAGGCGGGACAACCCTACACAGATACGCAGTATTTT. Residues: CASKAGQPYTDTQYF. This chain joins TRBV27 and TRBJ2-3; the D call may be TRBD1 or TRBD2 (6 bases each). The CDR3 is made up of 15 amino acids. Germline CDR1 reads MNHEY; CDR2 reads SMNVEV (reference sequence). V was clipped by 7 bases and J by 2 bases, with 16 bases between them.

In its sample, this clonotype was seen a few times. Germline is not matched at one junction end, which may reflect a read error. The chain has TRBV7-6 and TRBJ2-7; D perhaps matches TRBD1 (5 bases). The CDR3 totals 17 residues. CDR1 is SGHVS, CDR2 FNYEAQ, per germline. Here the CDR3 DNA reads TGTGCCAGCAGCGTAGCCCCCTCCAGGGTAGCCTCCTACGAGCAGTACTTC. It specifies CASSVAPSRVASYEQYF. Supplemented by reference TRBV7-6 and TRBJ2-7, the full variable domain reads GAGVSQSPRYKVTKRGQDVALRCDPISGHVSLYWYRQALGQGPEFLTYFNYEAQQDKSGLPNDRFSAERPEGSISTLTIQRTEQRDSAMYRCASSVAPSRVASYEQYFGPGTRLTVT.

This clonotype was seen a few times. The V gene is TRBV4-2, the J gene TRBJ2-3; 11 nucleotides agree with TRBD2. Germline assignment: CDR1 LGHNA and CDR2 YNFKEQ. The CDR3 length is 16 residues. V shed 6 bases and J 0 bases; nucleotides not matched to a gene: 5. The CDR3 protein is CASRGGLAVSTDTQYF. The DNA of the CDR3 is TGTGCCAGCAGAGGGGGACTAGCGGTTAGCACAGATACGCAGTATTTT.

The table lists this clonotype with a few counts. This chain links TRBV10-3 with TRBJ1-1, with D unclear. Trimming cost V 8 bases and J 2 bases, with 9 bases left between them. Germline values: CDR1 ENHRY, CDR2 SYGVKD. This CDR3 is built from 12 residues. The CDR3 reads CAIGWENTEAFF. The CDR3 region has the DNA TGTGCCATCGGCTGGGAAAACACTGAAGCTTTCTTT.

In this sample, this clonotype turned up a few times. The genes are TRBV7-9 and TRBJ2-7, with TRBD1 matching 8 bases. The germline V gene encodes CDR1 SEHNR and CDR2 FQNEAQ (reference sequence). The CDR3 runs 14 residues. V lost 6 bases, J lost 0 bases, and 4 bases stayed unmatched. The CDR3 reads CASSFTGGSYEQYF. In DNA form, the CDR3 reads TGTGCCAGCAGTTTTACAGGGGGCTCCTACGAGCAGTACTTC.

This clonotype showed up just a few times. The chain recombines TRBV2 with TRBJ2-3; possibly TRBD2 for D (5 bases). V dropped 5 bases and J dropped 2 bases, with 17 bases sitting between them. Germline CDR1 reads SNHLY; CDR2 reads FYNNEI. This CDR3 is built from 16 residues. The CDR3, as DNA: TGTGCCAGCAGTAGAGAGGGCCCCTCTAACACAGATACGCAGTATTTT. It specifies CASSREGPSNTDTQYF.

This clonotype has ten or more counts. This rearrangement joins TRBV4-3 to TRBJ2-6; 8 nucleotides match TRBD2. This CDR3 has 17 residues. Losses at the gene ends were 6 bases for V and 1 base for J; bases not matched to a gene: 8. Germline assignment: CDR1 LGHNA and CDR2 YSLEER. Here the CDR3 DNA reads TGCGCCAGCAGGGGTACCGGGGGGGCTTCTGGGGCCAACGTCCTGACTTTC. Residues: CASRGTGGASGANVLTF.

V is TRBV10-3 and J is TRBJ2-5; TRBD2 is a possible D gene (6 bases). Germline V gene data show CDR1 as ENHRY and CDR2 as SYGVKD. Trimming stripped 0 bases from V and 5 bases from J, with 13 bases between. This CDR3 is built from 15 residues. The CDR3 DNA follows: TGTGCCATCAGTGAGTCTGGACTACCTGGGGAGACCCAGTACTTC. Its translation: CAISESGLPGETQYF.

This clonotype was seen a handful of times. The chain links TRBV2 to TRBJ2-5, with D perhaps matching TRBD2 (6 bases). Trimming shortened V by 5 bases and J by 3 bases, and 13 bases separated the two germline ends. The germline V gene encodes CDR1 SNHLY and CDR2 FYNNEI. The CDR3 loop spans 14 amino acids. Here the CDR3 DNA reads TGTGCCAGCAGTAACTACCGGACTAAAGAGACCCAGTACTTC. Translating gives CASSNYRTKETQYF.

The chain links TRBV6-5 to TRBJ2-5, with 12 bases lining up with TRBD1. V was clipped by 5 bases and J by 8 bases; unmatched bases: 6. Germline V gives CDR1 MNHEY, CDR2 SVGAGI. The CDR3 spans 14 residues. Here the CDR3 reads CASSNRDRGRTQYF. In DNA form, the CDR3 reads TGTGCCAGCAGTAACCGGGACAGGGGGCGTACCCAGTACTTC.

Comment on this clonotype: A read error may account for a junction end that differs from germline. V is TRBV5-1 and J is TRBJ2-7, with TRBD2 matching over 7 bases. The germline V gene has CDR1 SGHRS and CDR2 YFSETQ. The CDR3 runs 21 residues. The CDR3 loop reads CASSITARAGDPGRSSYEQSF. The CDR3 bases are TGCGCCAGCAGCATCACGGCAAGGGCGGGCGACCCCGGGAGGAGCTCCTACGAGCAGTCCTTC.

A few counts support this clonotype. V usage is TRBV27 and J usage is TRBJ2-7, with TRBD1 matching over 8 bases. Germline CDR1 is MNHEY and CDR2 is SMNVEV (reference sequence). V was pared by 0 bases and J by 3 bases, with 7 bases of the junction left unmatched. The length of the CDR3 is 16 residues. DNA of the CDR3: TGTGCCAGCAGTTTATCGAGGGGGGACAGGTACTACGAGCAGTACTTC. Its translation: CASSLSRGDRYYEQYF.

The sample holds a few counts of this clonotype. The V and J genes are TRBV5-1 and TRBJ2-3, with 13 bases identical to TRBD2. The V and J ends lost 4 bases and 2 bases, in that order; junction bases with no gene match: 1. Germline V CDR1 and CDR2: SGHRS, YFSETQ. The CDR3 totals 15 residues. The DNA for the CDR3 is TGCGCCAGCAGCGGGACTAGCGGGAACACAGATACGCAGTATTTT. It translates to CASSGTSGNTDTQYF.

As for this clonotype: Germline is not matched at one junction end, which may reflect a read error. The J gene is TRBJ2-2, the V gene TRBV20-1; no firm D call. CDR3 length: 16 residues. Germline V gives CDR1 DFQATT, CDR2 SNEGSKA (reference sequence). In DNA form, the CDR3 reads TGCTGTGCTAGAGAAGTAACTGACGCGAACACCGGGGAGCTGTTTTTT. It is translated as CCAREVTDANTGELFF.

V gene TRBV21-1 combines with J gene TRBJ1-6. TRBV21-1 represents a pseudogene. The CDR3 loop spans 15 amino acids. CDR3 DNA: TGTGCCAGCAAGCCAGGGAGGGAGGATAATTCACCCCTCCACTTT. Translating gives CASKPGREDNSPLHF.

This clonotype was recorded a few times. The CDR3 DNA follows: TGCGCCAGCAGCCAAGCTTCGAGAATAGCGGGAGCCCATGAGCAGTTCTTC. This sequence encodes CASSQASRIAGAHEQFF. This rearrangement joins TRBV4-3 to TRBJ2-1, with 9 nucleotides matching TRBD2. Per germline, CDR1 LGHNA and CDR2 YSLEER. V trimming: 1 base; J trimming: 8 bases; junction bases outside the gene matches: 12. There are 17 residues in the CDR3.

J is TRBJ2-3 and V is TRBV20-1; TRBD2 matches 8 bases. This CDR3 has 13 amino acids. Losses at the gene ends were 2 bases for V and 10 bases for J; bases not matched to a gene: 8. Germline CDR1 DFQATT, CDR2 SNEGSKA (reference sequence). Here the CDR3 DNA reads TGCAGTGCTAGAATCCTAGCGGGCGGCCCGCAGTATTTT. As protein: CSARILAGGPQYF.

At least ten counts were recorded for this clonotype. The chain joins TRBV20-1 to TRBJ2-3; no clear D. Trimming stripped 3 bases from V and 2 bases from J, with 6 bases between. The germline V gene has CDR1 DFQATT and CDR2 SNEGSKA (reference sequence). The CDR3 covers 12 residues. CDR3 protein: CSASPSTDTQYF. Written as DNA, the CDR3 is TGCAGTGCTAGTCCCTCCACAGATACGCAGTATTTT.

CDR3 nucleotide sequence: TGCGCCAGCAGCATACAGGCTACAGATACGCAGTATTTT. Protein product: CASSIQATDTQYF. This sequence joins TRBV5-1 and TRBJ2-3; D is perhaps TRBD1 (5 bases). Trimming removed 4 bases at V and 3 bases at J, with 9 bases between. The CDR3 is 13 amino acids. Germline CDR1 SGHRS, CDR2 YFSETQ.